The rows below give T cell receptor beta chains drawn from one sample of a study of cytomegalovirus exposure and HLA in healthy donors. Clones were read by immunoSEQ multiplex PCR, and TCRdb kept only the in-frame ones, dropping some. The table has some 120,000 clones, roughly 93% seen once; the top ten hold roughly 1.2%. The material sequenced was PBMCs. These receptors originate from a woman under 30 in good health and CMV-seronegative. CDR3s include the opening cysteine and the closing phenylalanine or tryptophan. Each record gives: clone size, J gene, V gene, D gene, CDR3 DNA, CDR3 protein. A D gene is named only where the DNA matches it firmly. A row's size may be missing; if present it is once, few, many or a size class.

clone_size: -
j_call: TRBJ1-1
v_call: TRBV6-4
d_call: -
cdr3_nt: TGTGCCAGCAGTGACGAGGGTAGTGAAGCTTTCTTT
cdr3_aa: CASSDEGSEAFF

clone_size: -
j_call: TRBJ2-1
v_call: TRBV4-1
d_call: TRBD1
cdr3_nt: TGCGCCAGCAGCCGACCGACAGGGGGGGATGAGCAGTTCTTC
cdr3_aa: CASSRPTGGDEQFF

clone_size: -
j_call: TRBJ2-3
v_call: TRBV6-1
d_call: -
cdr3_nt: TGTGCCAGCAGTGAATCCCATAACCGGGGAGATACGCAGTATTTT
cdr3_aa: CASSESHNRGDTQYF

clone_size: -
j_call: TRBJ2-7
v_call: TRBV18
d_call: TRBD1
cdr3_nt: TGTGCCAGCTCACCATCGCGGGGACAGGGGACGTACGAGCAGTACTTC
cdr3_aa: CASSPSRGQGTYEQYF

clone_size: -
j_call: TRBJ2-1
v_call: TRBV7-9
d_call: TRBD1
cdr3_nt: TGTGCCAGCAGCACAACACCAAACCACAGGGGGGAGCAGTTCTTC
cdr3_aa: CASSTTPNHRGEQFF

clone_size: few
j_call: TRBJ2-1
v_call: TRBV7-3
d_call: -
cdr3_nt: TGTGCCAGCAGCCCGGGACTTTCTCCGGGCAATGAGCAGTTCTTC
cdr3_aa: CASSPGLSPGNEQFF

clone_size: -
j_call: TRBJ2-1
v_call: TRBV4-1
d_call: TRBD2
cdr3_nt: TGCGCCAGCAGCCAAGACCGGACTAGCGGGAGAAATGAGCAGTTCTTC
cdr3_aa: CASSQDRTSGRNEQFF

clone_size: -
j_call: TRBJ1-5
v_call: TRBV10-2
d_call: -
cdr3_nt: TGCGCCAGCAGTGAGTTTACAAATCAGCCCCAGCATTTT
cdr3_aa: CASSEFTNQPQHF

clone_size: -
j_call: TRBJ2-7
v_call: TRBV20-1
d_call: -
cdr3_nt: TGCAGTGCTGCTGAGTCCTACGAGCAGTACTTC
cdr3_aa: CSAAESYEQYF

clone_size: few
j_call: TRBJ2-1
v_call: TRBV5-1
d_call: TRBD2
cdr3_nt: TGCGCCAGCAGCCACCAACTAGCGGGGGGGAGCTCCTACAATGAGCAGTTCTTC
cdr3_aa: CASSHQLAGGSSYNEQFF

clone_size: -
j_call: TRBJ2-7
v_call: TRBV6-1
d_call: -
cdr3_nt: TGTGCCAGCAGTGACCAAAGACTGGGGCCAGCCTCCTACGAGCAGTACTTC
cdr3_aa: CASSDQRLGPASYEQYF

clone_size: -
j_call: TRBJ1-1
v_call: TRBV28
d_call: -
cdr3_nt: TGTGCCAGCAGTTTACAGGGGTCATCCGTGGGTAATTCTGAAGCTTTCTTT
cdr3_aa: CASSLQGSSVGNSEAFF

clone_size: -
j_call: TRBJ1-4
v_call: TRBV11-2
d_call: -
cdr3_nt: TGTGCCAGCAGCTTAGTCCATCAGGCAACTAATGAAAAACTGTTTTTT
cdr3_aa: CASSLVHQATNEKLFF

clone_size: -
j_call: TRBJ2-1
v_call: TRBV28
d_call: TRBD1
cdr3_nt: TGTGCCAGCAGGTCCGGGACAGGGGGGTACAATGAGCAGTTCTTC
cdr3_aa: CASRSGTGGYNEQFF

clone_size: -
j_call: TRBJ2-3
v_call: TRBV25-1
d_call: -
cdr3_nt: TGTGCCAGCAGTGACCCAGGGCTTCAAGATACGCAGTATTTT
cdr3_aa: CASSDPGLQDTQYF

clone_size: -
j_call: TRBJ2-7
v_call: TRBV5-8
d_call: TRBD1
cdr3_nt: TGTGCCAGCAGCTTCAGACAGGGCTCCTACGAGCAGTACTTC
cdr3_aa: CASSFRQGSYEQYF

clone_size: -
j_call: TRBJ1-3
v_call: TRBV21-1
d_call: -
cdr3_nt: TGTGCCAGCAGCAAAGAAGGGGGGACAGGGTCTGGAAACACCATATATTTT
cdr3_aa: CASSKEGGTGSGNTIYF

clone_size: once
j_call: TRBJ2-5
v_call: TRBV12-5
d_call: -
cdr3_nt: TGTGCTAGTGGTTTGTACCGGGGGACCCAGTACTTC
cdr3_aa: CASGLYRGTQYF

clone_size: -
j_call: TRBJ1-6
v_call: TRBV28
d_call: TRBD1
cdr3_nt: TGTGCCAGCAGTTGGTCCGGGACAGCGAATTCACCCCTCCACTTT
cdr3_aa: CASSWSGTANSPLHF

clone_size: -
j_call: TRBJ2-7
v_call: TRBV6-6
d_call: -
cdr3_nt: TGTGCCAGCAGTTACTCTCAGGGGTACGAGCAGTACTTC
cdr3_aa: CASSYSQGYEQYF

clone_size: -
j_call: TRBJ1-5
v_call: TRBV5-5
d_call: -
cdr3_nt: TGTGCCAGCAGCTCGGAGGGTTATAGCAATCAGCCCCAGCATTTT
cdr3_aa: CASSSEGYSNQPQHF

clone_size: -
j_call: TRBJ1-4
v_call: TRBV5-1
d_call: -
cdr3_nt: TGCGCCAGCAGTCCGGGGATTAGGGAAAAACTGTTTTTT
cdr3_aa: CASSPGIREKLFF

clone_size: -
j_call: TRBJ1-2
v_call: TRBV28
d_call: -
cdr3_nt: TGTGCCAGCAGTTTATACTCCTGGGGGGAGGTCGGCTACACCTTC
cdr3_aa: CASSLYSWGEVGYTF

clone_size: -
j_call: TRBJ1-1
v_call: TRBV7-3
d_call: -
cdr3_nt: TGTGCCAGCAGCTTACACAGGGACACTGAAGCTTTCTTT
cdr3_aa: CASSLHRDTEAFF

clone_size: -
j_call: TRBJ1-3
v_call: TRBV7-9
d_call: -
cdr3_nt: TGTGCCTACCGCGGGGGGTCCTCTGGAAACACCATATATTTT
cdr3_aa: CAYRGGSSGNTIYF

clone_size: few
j_call: TRBJ2-1
v_call: TRBV5-1
d_call: -
cdr3_nt: TGCGCCAGCAGCTTTAACGGGTTTCGGAATGAGCAGTTCTTC
cdr3_aa: CASSFNGFRNEQFF

clone_size: once
j_call: TRBJ2-1
v_call: TRBV9
d_call: TRBD2
cdr3_nt: TGTGCCAGCAGCGTCGATCCGGGGGGTTCTTACAATGAGCAGTTCTTC
cdr3_aa: CASSVDPGGSYNEQFF

clone_size: -
j_call: TRBJ2-1
v_call: TRBV6-1
d_call: -
cdr3_nt: TGTGCCAGCAGTGACGTAGATCCGATTAGACTAGTGCCCCTTATTTGTTCGTTCTTC
cdr3_aa: CASSDVDPIRLVPLICSFF

clone_size: -
j_call: TRBJ2-3
v_call: TRBV7-9
d_call: TRBD2
cdr3_nt: TGTGCCAGCAGCTTAGGCCCGCGGGAGGTTACAGATACGCAGTATTTT
cdr3_aa: CASSLGPREVTDTQYF

clone_size: -
j_call: TRBJ2-5
v_call: TRBV5-1
d_call: TRBD2
cdr3_nt: TGCGCCAGCAGCCCTGGAAGCCTAGCGGAAGAGACCCAGTACTTC
cdr3_aa: CASSPGSLAEETQYF

clone_size: -
j_call: TRBJ1-6
v_call: TRBV6-1
d_call: TRBD1
cdr3_nt: TGTGCCAGCAGTGAATTGTCAGGGGGCTCCTATAATTCACCCCTCCACTTT
cdr3_aa: CASSELSGGSYNSPLHF

clone_size: -
j_call: TRBJ2-1
v_call: TRBV5-8
d_call: -
cdr3_nt: TGTGCCAGCAGCCGAGTAGTTGAGCAGTTCTTC
cdr3_aa: CASSRVVEQFF

clone_size: -
j_call: TRBJ2-1
v_call: TRBV4-2
d_call: TRBD1
cdr3_nt: TGTGCCAGCAGCCAAGGACAGGGAGACTACAATGAGCAGTTCTTC
cdr3_aa: CASSQGQGDYNEQFF

clone_size: -
j_call: TRBJ1-5
v_call: TRBV4-1
d_call: TRBD1
cdr3_nt: TGCGCCAGCAGCCAAGACCCAGGGGGCTCACAGCCCCAGCATTTT
cdr3_aa: CASSQDPGGSQPQHF

clone_size: -
j_call: TRBJ2-3
v_call: TRBV30
d_call: TRBD2
cdr3_nt: TGTGCCTGGAATGTAGCGGGAGTAACAGATACGCAGTATTTT
cdr3_aa: CAWNVAGVTDTQYF

clone_size: -
j_call: TRBJ1-1
v_call: TRBV2
d_call: TRBD1
cdr3_nt: TGTGCCAGCTTCAGGACAGGGCGGAACACTGAAGCTTTCTTT
cdr3_aa: CASFRTGRNTEAFF

clone_size: -
j_call: TRBJ1-2
v_call: TRBV7-9
d_call: -
cdr3_nt: TGTGCCAGCAGCTTAGCGGCAGGGCCTAATGGCTACACCTTC
cdr3_aa: CASSLAAGPNGYTF

clone_size: once
j_call: TRBJ2-1
v_call: TRBV28
d_call: TRBD1
cdr3_nt: TGTGCCAGCAGGGTTACGGGACAGGGTACGTTCTTC
cdr3_aa: CASRVTGQGTFF

clone_size: once
j_call: TRBJ2-1
v_call: TRBV2
d_call: -
cdr3_nt: TGTGCCAGCAGTGAGGATGGGAGCTCCTACAATGAGCAGTTCTTC
cdr3_aa: CASSEDGSSYNEQFF

clone_size: -
j_call: TRBJ2-5
v_call: TRBV5-6
d_call: TRBD2
cdr3_nt: TGTGCCAGCAGCGGACTCATTTTAGCGGGGGGGAAAGAGACCCAGTACTTC
cdr3_aa: CASSGLILAGGKETQYF

clone_size: -
j_call: TRBJ2-1
v_call: TRBV7-2
d_call: TRBD1
cdr3_nt: TGTGCCAGCAGCTTGACACAGGGGGCTAGGGAGCAGTTCTTC
cdr3_aa: CASSLTQGAREQFF

clone_size: -
j_call: TRBJ2-7
v_call: TRBV5-1
d_call: TRBD1
cdr3_nt: TGCGCCAGCAGCTCCGACAGGGGAAGCTACGAGCAGTACTTC
cdr3_aa: CASSSDRGSYEQYF

clone_size: -
j_call: TRBJ1-2
v_call: TRBV5-1
d_call: TRBD1
cdr3_nt: TGCGCCAGCAGCCCTACGATTCTAGGACAGGGGAACGGGGGCTACACCTTC
cdr3_aa: CASSPTILGQGNGGYTF

clone_size: -
j_call: TRBJ1-1
v_call: TRBV20-1
d_call: -
cdr3_nt: TGCAGTGCAAACCCGGGACTTGAAGCTTTCTTT
cdr3_aa: CSANPGLEAFF

clone_size: once
j_call: TRBJ2-5
v_call: TRBV6-5
d_call: TRBD1
cdr3_nt: TGTGCCAGCAGTTACTCGACGTCGGACAGGGGAGAGACCCAGTACTTC
cdr3_aa: CASSYSTSDRGETQYF

clone_size: -
j_call: TRBJ2-7
v_call: TRBV2
d_call: TRBD1
cdr3_nt: TGTGCCAGCAACCAACAGGGGCAAGCCTACGAGCAGTACTTC
cdr3_aa: CASNQQGQAYEQYF

clone_size: -
j_call: TRBJ2-1
v_call: TRBV5-6
d_call: -
cdr3_nt: TGTGCCAGCAGCTTATACTCGACTCCCTACAATGAGCAGTTCTTC
cdr3_aa: CASSLYSTPYNEQFF

clone_size: -
j_call: TRBJ2-2
v_call: TRBV28
d_call: -
cdr3_nt: TGTGCCACAAGAAGAAGAGACAAAAACACCGGGGAGCTGTTTTTT
cdr3_aa: CATRRRDKNTGELFF

clone_size: -
j_call: TRBJ2-2
v_call: TRBV4-1
d_call: TRBD1
cdr3_nt: TGCGCCAGCAGCTTCCGACAGGGGGGGACCGGGGAGCTGTTTTTT
cdr3_aa: CASSFRQGGTGELFF

clone_size: -
j_call: TRBJ2-1
v_call: TRBV19
d_call: -
cdr3_nt: TGTGCCAGTGTCGGGAGCTCCTACAATGAGCAGTTCTTC
cdr3_aa: CASVGSSYNEQFF

clone_size: -
j_call: TRBJ2-5
v_call: TRBV2
d_call: TRBD1
cdr3_nt: TGTGCCAGCAGAGCAACAGGGGGAGAGACCCAGTACTTC
cdr3_aa: CASRATGGETQYF

clone_size: -
j_call: TRBJ2-3
v_call: TRBV2
d_call: TRBD2
cdr3_nt: TGTGCCAGCAAGGGACTAGCGACCGCAGATACGCAGTATTTT
cdr3_aa: CASKGLATADTQYF

clone_size: -
j_call: TRBJ1-2
v_call: TRBV11-2
d_call: -
cdr3_nt: TGTGCCAGCAGCTTAGCACCCCAAGGAGTTCCCAATGGCTACACCTTC
cdr3_aa: CASSLAPQGVPNGYTF

clone_size: -
j_call: TRBJ1-5
v_call: TRBV6-6
d_call: TRBD1
cdr3_nt: TGTGCCAGCGGCTCAGGGGGCGTTCAGCCCCAGCATTTT
cdr3_aa: CASGSGGVQPQHF

clone_size: -
j_call: TRBJ1-2
v_call: TRBV13
d_call: -
cdr3_nt: TGTGCCAGCAGCTTAGGCCGCAGGGGACCTAATGGCTACACCTTC
cdr3_aa: CASSLGRRGPNGYTF

clone_size: -
j_call: TRBJ2-3
v_call: TRBV5-6
d_call: TRBD1
cdr3_nt: TGTGCCAGCAGCTCGACGAACAGGGGGCGAGCAGATACGCAGTATTTT
cdr3_aa: CASSSTNRGRADTQYF

clone_size: -
j_call: TRBJ2-3
v_call: TRBV13
d_call: -
cdr3_nt: TGTGCCAGCAGCTTAGGACTTCTCACAGATACGCAGTATTTT
cdr3_aa: CASSLGLLTDTQYF

clone_size: -
j_call: TRBJ1-1
v_call: TRBV18
d_call: -
cdr3_nt: TGTGCCAGCTCACCAACAGACGGAATTAAGCTTTCTTTT
cdr3_aa: CASSPTDGIKLSF

clone_size: -
j_call: TRBJ2-5
v_call: TRBV5-4
d_call: TRBD2
cdr3_nt: TGTGCCAGCACCGGCGGGAGGGGCGTCCAAGAGACCCAGTACTTC
cdr3_aa: CASTGGRGVQETQYF

clone_size: -
j_call: TRBJ1-5
v_call: TRBV19
d_call: TRBD1
cdr3_nt: TGTGCCAGTAGTACAACAGGGGGAAGTCAGCCCCAGCATTTT
cdr3_aa: CASSTTGGSQPQHF